This passage covers 10 T cell receptor beta chains from one sample sequenced in a study of Ad26.COV2.S vaccination and SARS-CoV-2 variants. The table came from immunoSEQ multiplex PCR; TCRdb's copy has only in-frame clones and leaves some out. The repertoire holds about 350,000 clones, with roughly nine tenths as singletons. Treatment meaning: roughly 19 received Ad26.COV2.S at low or high dose, single or two shots; several received placebo; per-sample allocation not given. Collection of samples fell on day 63 after the first vaccine or placebo injection. The specimen was peripheral blood, collected in a trial of Ad26.COV2.S vaccine versus placebo. The receptors shown here come from a person between 18 and 60 years old who received the Ad26.COV2.S COVID-19 vaccine or a placebo.

This chain connects TRBV30 to TRBJ2-2, with a tentative D call TRBD1 (5 bases). Per the germline V gene, CDR1 is GTSNPN and CDR2 is SVGIG (reference sequence). This CDR3 spans 13 amino acids. The V and J ends lost 4 bases and 3 bases respectively, with 9 bases between them. The CDR3 DNA follows: TGTGCCTGGAAGACAGTTTACACCGGGGAGCTGTTTTTT. Protein: CAWKTVYTGELFF.

The V and J genes are TRBV7-3 and TRBJ1-2, with D tentatively TRBD1 (5 bases). Per germline, CDR1 SGHTA and CDR2 FQGTGA. The germline V and J ends were trimmed by 0 bases and 4 bases, with 12 bases remaining between them. The CDR3 covers 15 residues. CDR3 sequence reads: CASSLTRDGVYGYTF. DNA of the CDR3: TGTGCCAGCAGCTTAACCCGGGACGGTGTCTATGGCTACACCTTC.

This sequence joins TRBV9 and TRBJ2-7; no clear D gene. The ends were cut back, 3 bases at V and 7 bases at J, with 8 bases in the middle. CDR1 is SGDLS and CDR2 is YYNGEE in the germline V gene. The CDR3 has 11 residues. CDR3 DNA sequence: TGTGCCAGCAGCGGCAGTGGTGAGCAGTACTTC. It specifies CASSGSGEQYF.

The V and J genes are TRBV25-1 and TRBJ2-7; D ambiguous. Germline CDR1 and CDR2: MGHDK and SYGVNS. CDR3 size: 11 residues. V lost 5 bases and J 5 bases, leaving 7 bases between the germline ends. The CDR3 loop reads CASSFYHEQYF. The CDR3 DNA follows: TGTGCCAGCAGTTTCTACCACGAGCAGTACTTC.

This chain connects TRBV6-6 to TRBJ2-7; 10 bases agree with TRBD1. Germline trimming cut 6 bases from V and 7 bases from J; bases unmatched to any gene: 12. From germline, CDR1 is MNHNY and CDR2 SVGAGI (reference sequence). CDR3 length: 15 residues. Here the CDR3 reads CASSNTRDRGWEQYF. The CDR3 DNA reads TGTGCCAGCAGCAATACCCGGGACAGGGGATGGGAGCAGTACTTC.

The CDR3 sequence is CASSLTGGSSYEQYF. The CDR3 region has the DNA TGTGCCAGCAGCTTAACGGGAGGATCGTCCTACGAGCAGTACTTC. The chain joins TRBV7-3 to TRBJ2-7; a possible D gene is TRBD2 (6 bases). With 0 bases removed from V and 1 base from J, the gap between germline ends came to 10 bases. Germline loops: CDR1 SGHTA, CDR2 FQGTGA. The CDR3 length is 15 residues.

The chain recombines TRBV15 with TRBJ2-7, with D possibly being TRBD2 (5 bases). The CDR3 is 13 amino acids. V gave up 6 bases and J gave up 9 bases, with 18 bases separating them. CDR1 is LNHNV, CDR2 YYDKDF, per germline (reference sequence). CDR3 region: CATSPQRAAGQYF. The CDR3 DNA is TGTGCCACCAGTCCTCAACGGGCGGCGGGGCAGTACTTC. Drawing the rest from reference TRBV15 and TRBJ2-7, the complete variable domain is DAMVIQNPRYQVTQFGKPVTLSCSQTLNHNVMYWYQQKSSQAPKLLFHYYDKDFNNEADTPDNFQSRRPNTSFCFLDIRSPGLGDTAMYLCATSPQRAAGQYFGPGTRLTVT.

V usage is TRBV9 and J usage is TRBJ1-1, with a weak D call TRBD1 (5 bases). V was trimmed by 4 bases and J by 0 bases, leaving 13 bases between them. From germline, CDR1 is SGDLS and CDR2 YYNGEE. The CDR3 consists of 15 residues. This CDR3 reads CASSYMGEMNTEAFF. Written as DNA, the CDR3 is TGTGCCAGCAGCTACATGGGGGAGATGAACACTGAAGCTTTCTTT.

The V call is TRBV5-4, the J call TRBJ1-2; weak D call: TRBD1 (5 bases). CDR1 and CDR2 from the germline V gene are SGHNT and YYREEE (reference sequence). The germline V and J ends were trimmed by 5 bases and 4 bases, with 15 bases remaining between them. This CDR3 is 14 amino acids long. In DNA, the CDR3 is TGTGCCAGCAGGGCTCGGGGGGGTGGCTATGGCTACACCTTC. This translates into CASRARGGGYGYTF.

V is TRBV7-2 and J is TRBJ1-2; 8 bases are shared with TRBD1. CDR3 length equals 15 residues. The germline V gene has CDR1 SGHTA and CDR2 FQGNSA. Trimming cost V 2 bases and J 7 bases; bases outside gene matches: 9. CDR3 sequence reads: CASSLKAGGASGYTF. CDR3 nucleotide sequence: TGTGCCAGCAGCTTAAAGGCAGGGGGCGCTAGTGGCTACACCTTC.